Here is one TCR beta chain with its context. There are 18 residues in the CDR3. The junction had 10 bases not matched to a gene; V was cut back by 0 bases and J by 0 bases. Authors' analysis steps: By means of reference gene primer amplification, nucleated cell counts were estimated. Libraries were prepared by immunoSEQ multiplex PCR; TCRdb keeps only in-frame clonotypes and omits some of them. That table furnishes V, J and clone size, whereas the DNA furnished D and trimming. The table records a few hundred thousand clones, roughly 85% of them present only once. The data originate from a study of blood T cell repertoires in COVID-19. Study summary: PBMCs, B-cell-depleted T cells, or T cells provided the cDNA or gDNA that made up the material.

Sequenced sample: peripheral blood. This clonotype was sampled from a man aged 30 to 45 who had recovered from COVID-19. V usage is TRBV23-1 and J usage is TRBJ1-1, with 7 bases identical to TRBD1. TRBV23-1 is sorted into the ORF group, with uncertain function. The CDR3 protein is CASSQSTGAPLMNTEAFF. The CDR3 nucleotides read TGCGCCAGCAGTCAATCAACAGGGGCGCCTCTCATGAACACTGAAGCTTTCTTT.